What follows are 11 T cell receptor beta chains derived from one specimen sequenced in a study of CD8 T cells in Susac syndrome. A quantity of about 0.5 to 1 ug RNA underwent reverse transcription using random hexamers. Each CDR3 protein is one row after TCRdb ran MiXCR on the immunoSEQ multiplex PCR reads. Of roughly 200,000 distinct CDR3 sequences listed, about 95% were seen once; the top ten hold 0.099%. Sequencing input: CD4+ T cells from PBMCs. Receptor source: a human donor with Susac syndrome.

The chain couples TRBV30 to TRBJ2-6, with D tentatively TRBD1 or TRBD2 (5 bases each). The V and J ends lost 0 bases and 1 base respectively, with 19 bases between them. There are 19 residues in the CDR3. Looked up from germline, CDR1 is GTSNPN and CDR2 is SVGIG (reference sequence). CDR3 bases: TGTGCCTGGAGTGTCGGGACCCTGAGAGATTTGTCTGGGGCCAACGTCCTGACTTTC. It specifies CAWSVGTLRDLSGANVLTF.

The rearrangement joins TRBV7-9 to TRBJ1-4, with TRBD1 identical over 8 bases. V lost 5 bases to trimming and J lost 7 bases; unmatched junction nucleotides: 9. This CDR3 comprises 15 residues. Germline lookup yields CDR1 SEHNR and CDR2 FQNEAQ (reference sequence). CDR3 sequence reads: CASSPHGTGGEKLFF. The CDR3 nucleotides read TGTGCCAGCAGCCCCCACGGGACAGGAGGTGAAAAACTGTTTTTT.

This clonotype showed up just once. CDR3 sequence reads: CASSLTLLGYTF. The CDR3 nucleotides read TGTGCCAGCAGCTTAACCCTCTTGGGCTACACCTTC. This chain links TRBV7-2 with TRBJ1-2, with no clear D. The V end lost 2 bases, the J end lost 8 bases, and 9 bases lay between the germline ends. This CDR3 contains 12 residues. Germline V gene sequence: CDR1 SGHTA, CDR2 FQGNSA. Looking up the rest from reference TRBV7-2 and TRBJ1-2 gives the full variable domain: GAGVSQSPSNKVTEKGKDVELRCDPISGHTALYWYRQSLGQGLEFLIYFQGNSAPDKSGLPSDRFSAERTGGSVSTLTIQRTQQEDSAVYLCASSLTLLGYTFGSGTRLTVV.

The V and J genes are TRBV4-2 and TRBJ2-1; D ambiguous. This CDR3 is built from 15 residues. The V end lost 2 bases, the J end lost 1 base, and 9 bases lay between the germline ends. Germline CDR1 is LGHNA and CDR2 is YNFKEQ. CDR3 in amino acids: CASSQRSSSYNEQFF. CDR3 coding DNA: TGTGCCAGCAGCCAAAGGTCTTCTTCCTACAATGAGCAGTTCTTC.

This clonotype has just one count. This chain connects TRBV9 to TRBJ2-1; no definite D call. Trimming removed 0 bases at V and 6 bases at J, with 10 bases between. Germline loops: CDR1 SGDLS, CDR2 YYNGEE. The CDR3 is 14 residues long. The DNA for the CDR3 is TGTGCCAGCAGCGTAGGTCCAGAAAGCAATGAGCAGTTCTTC. Encoded protein: CASSVGPESNEQFF. Full variable domain (missing parts from reference TRBV9 and TRBJ2-1): DSGVTQTPKHLITATGQRVTLRCSPRSGDLSVYWYQQSLDQGLQFLIQYYNGEERAKGNILERFSAQQFPDLHSELNLSSLELGDSALYFCASSVGPESNEQFFGPGTRLTVL.

A single count supports this clonotype. The rearrangement joins TRBV30 to TRBJ1-2; D uncertain. V shed 5 bases and J shed 2 bases, with 6 bases lying between them. The CDR3 is made up of 11 amino acids. The germline gives CDR1 GTSNPN, CDR2 SVGIG (reference sequence). In nucleotides, the CDR3 is TGTGCCTGGGGAACGAACTATGGCTACACCTTC. This encodes CAWGTNYGYTF.

This chain joins TRBV20-1 and TRBJ1-1; D perhaps matches TRBD1 (5 bases). Looked up from germline, CDR1 is DFQATT and CDR2 is SNEGSKA (reference sequence). The CDR3 is 14 amino acids. Trimming cost V 6 bases and J 11 bases, with 25 bases left between them. CDR3 residues: CSAPSAGEPGSAFF. CDR3 DNA: TGCAGTGCCCCGAGTGCGGGGGAGCCCGGTAGCGCTTTCTTT.

The V and J genes are TRBV12-3 or TRBV12-4 and TRBJ2-1; a weak D match, TRBD2 (6 bases). The V and J ends lost 6 bases and 8 bases respectively, with 17 bases between them. The CDR3 spans 14 residues. The CDR3 here is CASRTRLVYYEQFF. The CDR3 DNA reads TGTGCCAGCAGGACCCGACTAGTTTATTATGAGCAGTTCTTC.

The J gene is TRBJ2-1, the V gene TRBV25-1; D is perhaps TRBD2 (6 bases). Germline V gene data show CDR1 as MGHDK and CDR2 as SYGVNS. V was clipped by 6 bases and J by 4 bases, with 25 bases between them. This CDR3 contains 18 residues. The CDR3 DNA is TGTGCCAGCAGCAGTGAATTGGGGGGACTTAGGCCTTACAATGAGCAGTTCTTC. Residues: CASSSELGGLRPYNEQFF. Based on the CDR3 plus reference TRBV25-1 and TRBJ2-1, the full variable domain is EADIYQTPRYLVIGTGKKITLECSQTMGHDKMYWYQQDPGMELHLIHYSYGVNSTEKGDLSSESTVSRIRTEHFPLTLESARPSHTSQYLCASSSELGGLRPYNEQFFGPGTRLTVL.

The sample holds one count of this clonotype. This chain links TRBV5-6 with TRBJ1-6, with D possibly matching TRBD1 (5 bases). V was clipped by 3 bases and J by 7 bases, with 17 bases between them. Looked up from germline, CDR1 is SGHDT and CDR2 is YYEEEE. CDR3 size: 16 residues. The CDR3 spells CASSSLRVLGNSPLHF. The DNA of the CDR3 is TGTGCCAGCAGCTCACTCAGGGTGTTGGGAAATTCACCCCTCCACTTT.

The chain recombines TRBV20-1 with TRBJ2-7; TRBD2 agrees at 7 bases. J lost 2 bases, V lost 7 bases, and 11 bases had no gene match. The CDR3 sequence is 14 residues long. Per germline, CDR1 DFQATT and CDR2 SNEGSKA (reference sequence). CDR3 nucleotide sequence: TGCAGTGTTCCCCAGCGGGGTAAACCCTACGAGCAGTACTTC. Its translation: CSVPQRGKPYEQYF.